The source of this T cell receptor beta chain is a study of blood T cell repertoires in COVID-19. Background on the study: The United States, Italy and Spain supplied acute and convalescent COVID-19 samples. In each case, the material was cDNA or gDNA derived from T cells, B-cell-depleted T cells, or PBMCs.

Germline CDR1 KGHSH, CDR2 LQKENI. V trimming: 0 bases; J trimming: 0 bases; junction bases outside the gene matches: 6. CDR3 length equals 17 residues. Per the original methods: Scientists estimated how many nucleated cells there were by amplifying reference gene primers. Profiled with immunoSEQ multiplex PCR; TCRdb holds only in-frame clones, not every one. The D gene and trimming were derived from the DNA, and the V and J assignments and clone size from that table. This repertoire shows some 300,000 clones, around 89% found once; its top ten account for roughly 1%. The Seattle patients joined while their infection was active and were tracked longitudinally afterward.

The sequenced material came from peripheral blood. This TCR derives from a woman aged 40 to 55 with COVID-19, enrolled during active disease. The rearrangement joins TRBV18 to TRBJ1-2, with 8 positions matching TRBD1. The CDR3 sequence is CASSPPGQALANYGYTF. CDR3 nucleotide sequence: TGTGCCAGCTCACCACCGGGACAGGCTTTAGCTAACTATGGCTACACCTTC. Drawing the rest from reference TRBV18 and TRBJ1-2, the complete variable domain is NAGVMQNPRHLVRRRGQEARLRCSPMKGHSHVYWYRQLPEEGLKFMVYLQKENIIDESGMPKERFSAEFPKEGPSILRIQQVVRGDSAAYFCASSPPGQALANYGYTFGSGTRLTVV.